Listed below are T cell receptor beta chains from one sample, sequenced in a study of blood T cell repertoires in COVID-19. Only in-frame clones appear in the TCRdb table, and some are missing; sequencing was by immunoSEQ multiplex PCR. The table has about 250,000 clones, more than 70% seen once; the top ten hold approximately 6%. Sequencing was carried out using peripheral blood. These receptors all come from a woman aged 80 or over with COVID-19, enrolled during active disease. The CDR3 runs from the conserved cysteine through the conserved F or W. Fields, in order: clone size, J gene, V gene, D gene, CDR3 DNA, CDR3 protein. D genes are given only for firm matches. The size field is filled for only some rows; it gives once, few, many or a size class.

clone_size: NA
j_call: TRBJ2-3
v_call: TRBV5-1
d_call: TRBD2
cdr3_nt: TGCGCCAGCAGCTCGATTTCCGGGCCGGGAGGGAGTACGCAGTATTTT
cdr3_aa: CASSSISGPGGSTQYF

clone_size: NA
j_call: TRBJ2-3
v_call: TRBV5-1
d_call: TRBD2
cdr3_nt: TGCGCCAGCAGCTTACAAGCGGGAACCCCCACAGATACGCAGTATTTT
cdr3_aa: CASSLQAGTPTDTQYF

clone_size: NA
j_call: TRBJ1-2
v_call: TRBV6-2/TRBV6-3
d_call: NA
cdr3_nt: TGTGCCAGCAGCGACCCCCCAAGCGGTGGCGGATATGGCTACACCTTC
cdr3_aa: CASSDPPSGGGYGYTF

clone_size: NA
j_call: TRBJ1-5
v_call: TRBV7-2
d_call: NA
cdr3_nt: TGTGCCAGCAGCTTGGTGGTTCGGCAGGGAAGCAATCAGCCCCAGCATTTT
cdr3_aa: CASSLVVRQGSNQPQHF

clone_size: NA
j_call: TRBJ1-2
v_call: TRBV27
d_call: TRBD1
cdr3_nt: TGTGCCAGCAGTTTAAAGGGACAGGGACTCTATGGCTACACCTTC
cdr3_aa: CASSLKGQGLYGYTF

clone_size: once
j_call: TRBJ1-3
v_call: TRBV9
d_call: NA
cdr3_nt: TGTGCCAGCAGCCCTCAACAGGCCTCTGGAAACACCATATATTTT
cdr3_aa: CASSPQQASGNTIYF

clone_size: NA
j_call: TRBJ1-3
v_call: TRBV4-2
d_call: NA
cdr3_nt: TGTGCCAGCAGCCAATTAACGGGGGGGGGAAACACCATATATTTT
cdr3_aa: CASSQLTGGGNTIYF

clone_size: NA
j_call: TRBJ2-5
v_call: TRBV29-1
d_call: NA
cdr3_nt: TGCAGCGTTGAAGATGGGGCAGAGACCCAGTACTTC
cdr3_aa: CSVEDGAETQYF

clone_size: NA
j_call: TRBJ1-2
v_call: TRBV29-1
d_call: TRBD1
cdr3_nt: TGCAGCGTTGACCTACAGGGGCCGATCTATGGCTACACCTTC
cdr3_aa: CSVDLQGPIYGYTF

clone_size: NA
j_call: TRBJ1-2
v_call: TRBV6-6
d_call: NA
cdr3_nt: TGTGCCAGCAGCAATATACGGGGTAGTTATTATGGCTACACCTTC
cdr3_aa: CASSNIRGSYYGYTF

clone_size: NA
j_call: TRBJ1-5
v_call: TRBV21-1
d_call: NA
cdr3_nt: TGTGCCAGCAGCAAATATCATCCCCAGGAACCTTATAGCAATCAGCCCCAGCATTTT
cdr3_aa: CASSKYHPQEPYSNQPQHF

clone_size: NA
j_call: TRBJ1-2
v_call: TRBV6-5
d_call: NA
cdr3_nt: TGTGCCAGCAGTACTCCCCGTGGAGGGACCTCATTCTTC
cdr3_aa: CASSTPRGGTSFF

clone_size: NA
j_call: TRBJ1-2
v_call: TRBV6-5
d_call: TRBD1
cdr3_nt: TGTGCCAGCAGTTACCTAGGACAGGGGGCATCGGGCTACACCTTC
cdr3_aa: CASSYLGQGASGYTF

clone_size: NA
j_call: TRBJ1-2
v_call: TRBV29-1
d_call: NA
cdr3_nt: TGCAGCGTTGACAGATACTATGGCTACACCTTC
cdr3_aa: CSVDRYYGYTF